This T cell receptor beta chain was sequenced during a study of T cell responses to AZD1222 COVID-19 vaccine. Study details: Second doses were pooled across both intervals (about 4 or about 12 weeks).

Details on this clone: Antigen unknown.

Broader study findings: Just 5 to 7 AZD1222 recipients were seropositive at baseline. Females made up more of the donors, who were largely white British, and clonal diversity may have come out too low.

The data were produced by immunoSEQ multiplex PCR, yet TCRdb's version contains in-frame clones alone and is incomplete. The profile shows roughly 180,000 clones, around 88% of them singletons. Germline CDR1 reads SGHTA; CDR2 reads FQGNSA. V lost 5 bases and J lost 2, with 13 bases in between. This CDR3 is 14 amino acids long. The TCR was taken from an adult in good health. Sample: peripheral blood, taken on day 0 of AZD1222 vaccination. The rearrangement uses TRBV7-2 and TRBJ2-7; either TRBD1 or TRBD2 may supply D (5 bases each). CDR3 loop: CASSPRDGPYEQYF. The CDR3 DNA sequence: TGTGCCAGCAGCCCCCGGGACGGGCCCTACGAGCAGTACTTC.